This T cell receptor beta chain derives from a study of T cells expressing NK-cell markers. Study results and limitations: The study found dominant NKG2C+ clonotypes at about 1.0-7.5% of CD8+ T cells in over 5 donors. Four of the donors also had these clonotypes leading their CD3+CD56-NKG2C+ fraction. HCMV specificity of expanded NKG2C+ T cell clones remained unclear.

To note about this clonotype: Its antigen remains unidentified.

Scientists made TCR beta cDNA using 5'RACE template switching with UMIs. With the 5' RACE reads reprocessed, TCRdb shows one record per CDR3 protein and no DNA. The table for this sample gives more than 400,000 distinct CDR3 sequences. CDR3 length equals 14 residues. The germline V gene has CDR1 SGHRS and CDR2 YFSETQ. Sequenced material: blood T cells: a sorted CD56 or NKG2C T cell subset, CD4+ or CD8+ T cells, or bulk PBMC T cells (not recorded which). This chain joins TRBV5-1 and TRBJ1-4; TCRdb designates TRBD1, a call that cannot be tested without DNA. This TCR was recovered from a woman between 18 and 69 years old in good health. CDR3 sequence reads: CASSERQFNEKLFF.